This TCR beta chain was sequenced for a study of T-cell reconstitution after alpha-beta-depleted transplantation in children. Unique molecular identifiers were used in preparing the TCRbeta library. TCRdb re-derived calls from the PCR reads in MiXCR, one entry per CDR3 protein. The sample contains about 500,000 distinct CDR3 sequences, approximately 30% of which appear only once. This clonotype has just a few counts. This CDR3 contains 15 residues. Trimming at V came to 6 bases and at J to 4 bases, leaving 7 bases not matched to a gene. The material was PBMCs from the stem cell graft donor, obtained from the stem cell graft. This TCR derives from a human donor who donated a stem cell graft to a child with aplastic anemia. This rearrangement joins TRBV12-3 or TRBV12-4 to TRBJ1-5; 9 nucleotides agree with TRBD1. Here the CDR3 reads CASSPWDRANQPQHF. The DNA of the CDR3 is TGTGCCAGCAGCCCCTGGGACAGGGCTAATCAGCCCCAGCATTTT.